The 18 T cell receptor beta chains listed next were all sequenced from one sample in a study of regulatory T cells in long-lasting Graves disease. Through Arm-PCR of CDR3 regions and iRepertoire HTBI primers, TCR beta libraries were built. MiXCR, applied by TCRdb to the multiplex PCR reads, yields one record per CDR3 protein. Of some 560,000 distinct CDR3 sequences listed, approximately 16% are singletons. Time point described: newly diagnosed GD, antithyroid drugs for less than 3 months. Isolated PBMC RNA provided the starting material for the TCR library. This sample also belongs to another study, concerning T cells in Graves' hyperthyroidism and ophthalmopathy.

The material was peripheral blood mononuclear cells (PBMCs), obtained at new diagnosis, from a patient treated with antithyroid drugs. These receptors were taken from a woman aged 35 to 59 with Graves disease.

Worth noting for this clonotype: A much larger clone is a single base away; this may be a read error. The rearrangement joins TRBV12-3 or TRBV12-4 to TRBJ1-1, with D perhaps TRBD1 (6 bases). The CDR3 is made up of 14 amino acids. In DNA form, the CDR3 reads TGTACCAGCAGTTTAGGGGGAACGGACACTGAAGCTTTCTTT. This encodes CTSSLGGTDTEAFF.

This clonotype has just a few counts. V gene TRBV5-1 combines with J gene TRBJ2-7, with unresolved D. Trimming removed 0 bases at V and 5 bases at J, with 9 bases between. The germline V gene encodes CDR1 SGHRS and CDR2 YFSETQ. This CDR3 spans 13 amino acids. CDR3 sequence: CASSLDRAHEQYF. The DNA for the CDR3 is TGCGCCAGCAGCTTGGACAGAGCCCACGAGCAGTACTTC.

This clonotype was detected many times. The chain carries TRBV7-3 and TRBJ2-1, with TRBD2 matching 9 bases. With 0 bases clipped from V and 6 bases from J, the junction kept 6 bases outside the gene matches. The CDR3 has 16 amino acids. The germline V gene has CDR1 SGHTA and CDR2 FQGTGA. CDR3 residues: CASSLTGGGAVNEQFF. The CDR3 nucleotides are TGTGCCAGCAGCTTAACGGGCGGGGGGGCTGTCAATGAGCAGTTCTTC.

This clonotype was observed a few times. Here the CDR3 DNA reads TGTGCCAGCACCCCAGGCACCGGGGGAGTCAATCAGCCCCAGCATTTT. Its protein is CASTPGTGGVNQPQHF. This chain joins TRBV2 and TRBJ1-5; the D gene is possibly TRBD1 (5 bases). The germline gives CDR1 SNHLY, CDR2 FYNNEI. The CDR3 loop spans 16 amino acids. V was trimmed by 7 bases and J by 3 bases, leaving 19 bases between them.

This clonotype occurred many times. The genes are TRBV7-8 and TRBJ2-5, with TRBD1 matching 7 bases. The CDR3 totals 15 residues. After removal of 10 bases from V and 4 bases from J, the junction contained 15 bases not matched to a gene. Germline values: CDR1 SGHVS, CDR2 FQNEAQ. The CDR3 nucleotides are TGTGCCACCAGACAGGGACCCCTTCGGGGAGAGACCCAGTACTTC. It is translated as CATRQGPLRGETQYF.

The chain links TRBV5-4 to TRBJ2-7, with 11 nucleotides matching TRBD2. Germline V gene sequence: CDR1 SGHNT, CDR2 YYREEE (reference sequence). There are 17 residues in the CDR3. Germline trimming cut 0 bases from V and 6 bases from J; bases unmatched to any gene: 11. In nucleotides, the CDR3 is TGTGCCAGCAGCTTGGTCGGGGGTAGCGGGGGGGCGTTCGAGCAGTACTTC. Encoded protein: CASSLVGGSGGAFEQYF. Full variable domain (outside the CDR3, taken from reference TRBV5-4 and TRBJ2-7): ETGVTQSPTHLIKTRGQQVTLRCSSQSGHNTVSWYQQALGQGPQFIFQYYREEENGRGNFPPRFSGLQFPNYSSELNVNALELDDSALYLCASSLVGGSGGAFEQYFGPGTRLTVT.

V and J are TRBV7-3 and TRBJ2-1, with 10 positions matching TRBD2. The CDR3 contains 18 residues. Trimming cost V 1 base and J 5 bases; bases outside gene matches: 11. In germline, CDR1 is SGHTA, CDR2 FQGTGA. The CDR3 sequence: CASSLNPLAGELNNEQFF. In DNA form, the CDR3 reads TGTGCCAGCAGCTTAAATCCCCTAGCGGGGGAACTTAACAATGAGCAGTTCTTC.

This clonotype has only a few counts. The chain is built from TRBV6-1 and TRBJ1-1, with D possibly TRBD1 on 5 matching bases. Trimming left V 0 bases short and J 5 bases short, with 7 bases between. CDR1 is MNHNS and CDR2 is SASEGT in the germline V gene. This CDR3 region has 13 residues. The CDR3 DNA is TGTGCCAGCAGTGAAGCAGGGGAAACTGAAGCTTTCTTT. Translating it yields CASSEAGETEAFF.

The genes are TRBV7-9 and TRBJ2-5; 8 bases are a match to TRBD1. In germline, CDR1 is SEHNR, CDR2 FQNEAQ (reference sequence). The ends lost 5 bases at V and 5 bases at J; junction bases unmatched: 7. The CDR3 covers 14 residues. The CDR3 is CASSIGTGLETQYF. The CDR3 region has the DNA TGTGCCAGCAGCATCGGGACAGGTCTTGAGACCCAGTACTTC. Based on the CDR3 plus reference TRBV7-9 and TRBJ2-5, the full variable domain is DTGVSQNPRHKITKRGQNVTFRCDPISEHNRLYWYRQTLGQGPEFLTYFQNEAQLEKSRLLSDRFSAERPKGSFSTLEIQRTEQGDSAMYLCASSIGTGLETQYFGPGTRLLVL.

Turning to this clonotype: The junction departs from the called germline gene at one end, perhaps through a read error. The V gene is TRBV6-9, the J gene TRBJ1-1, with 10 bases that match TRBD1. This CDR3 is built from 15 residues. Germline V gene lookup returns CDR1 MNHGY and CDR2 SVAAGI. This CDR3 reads CASGYLDRGLTEAFF. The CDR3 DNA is TGTGCCAGCGGTTATCTCGACAGGGGGCTGACTGAAGCTTTCTTT.

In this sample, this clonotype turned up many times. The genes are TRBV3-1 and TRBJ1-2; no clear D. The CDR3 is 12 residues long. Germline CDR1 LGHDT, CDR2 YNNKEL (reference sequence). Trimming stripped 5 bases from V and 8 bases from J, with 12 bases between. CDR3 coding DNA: TGTGCCAGCAGCTCTACCACGGAAGGCTACACCTTC. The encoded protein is CASSSTTEGYTF.

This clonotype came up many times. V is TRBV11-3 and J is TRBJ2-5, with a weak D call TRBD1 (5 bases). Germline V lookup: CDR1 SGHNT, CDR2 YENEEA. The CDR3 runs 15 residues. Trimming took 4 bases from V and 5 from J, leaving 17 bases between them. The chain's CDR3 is CASSSATGPRETQYF. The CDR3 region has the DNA TGTGCCAGCAGCTCGGCAACAGGTCCCCGGGAGACCCAGTACTTC.

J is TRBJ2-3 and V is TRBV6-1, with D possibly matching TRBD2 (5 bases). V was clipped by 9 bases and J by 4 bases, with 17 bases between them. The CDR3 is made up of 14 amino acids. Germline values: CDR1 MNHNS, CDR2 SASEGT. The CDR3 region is CASKRGQQADTQYF. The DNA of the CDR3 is TGTGCCAGTAAAAGAGGGCAGCAAGCAGATACGCAGTATTTT.

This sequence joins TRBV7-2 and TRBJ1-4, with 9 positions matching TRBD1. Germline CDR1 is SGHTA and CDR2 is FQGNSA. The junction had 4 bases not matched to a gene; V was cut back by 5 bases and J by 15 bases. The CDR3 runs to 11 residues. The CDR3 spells CASSPGTGMFF. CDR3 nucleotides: TGTGCCAGCAGCCCCGGGACAGGGATGTTTTTT.

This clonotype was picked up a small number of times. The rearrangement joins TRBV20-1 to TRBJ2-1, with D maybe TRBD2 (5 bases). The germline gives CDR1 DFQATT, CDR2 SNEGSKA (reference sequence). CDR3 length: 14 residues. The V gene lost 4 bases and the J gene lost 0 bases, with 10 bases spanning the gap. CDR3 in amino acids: CSANGISSYNEQFF. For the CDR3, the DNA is TGCAGTGCTAACGGGATTAGCTCCTACAATGAGCAGTTCTTC.

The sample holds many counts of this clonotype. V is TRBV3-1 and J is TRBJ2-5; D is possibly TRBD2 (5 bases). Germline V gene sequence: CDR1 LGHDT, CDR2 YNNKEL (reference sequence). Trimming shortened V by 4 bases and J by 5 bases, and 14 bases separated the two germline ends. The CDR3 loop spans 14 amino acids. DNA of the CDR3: TGTGCCAGCAGCCCGCGGACTGGGCGGGAGACCCAGTACTTC. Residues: CASSPRTGRETQYF.

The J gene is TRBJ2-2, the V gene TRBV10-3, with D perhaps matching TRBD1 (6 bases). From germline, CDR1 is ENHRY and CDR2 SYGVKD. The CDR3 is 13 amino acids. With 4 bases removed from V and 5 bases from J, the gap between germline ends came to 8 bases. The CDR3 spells CAISATGTGELFF. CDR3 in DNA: TGTGCCATCAGTGCGACAGGTACCGGGGAGCTGTTTTTT.

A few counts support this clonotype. The CDR3, as DNA: TGTGCCAGCAGCTTAAACCGGGACAGGGCTTACGAGCAGTACTTC. Translated, it gives CASSLNRDRAYEQYF. The chain links TRBV7-8 to TRBJ2-7; 9 positions match TRBD1. CDR1 is SGHVS, CDR2 FQNEAQ, per germline. The CDR3 has 15 residues. The J segment lost 4 bases and the V segment lost 2 bases, leaving 6 bases of the junction unmatched. The full variable domain, rest sourced from reference TRBV7-8 and TRBJ2-7, is GAGVSQSPRYKVAKRGQDVALRCDPISGHVSLFWYQQALGQGPEFLTYFQNEAQLDKSGLPSDRFFAERPEGSVSTLKIQRTQQEDSAVYLCASSLNRDRAYEQYFGPGTRLTVT.